One and the same sample provided the 10 T cell receptor beta chains below, sequenced in a study of Ad26.COV2.S vaccination and SARS-CoV-2 variants. TCRdb keeps only in-frame clones here, not all; method: immunoSEQ multiplex PCR. The table includes about half a million clones, roughly nine tenths detected once. Indicated treatment: around 19 received Ad26.COV2.S at low or high dose, single or two shots; several received placebo; per-sample allocation not given. Samples analyzed were those drawn on day 63 after the first vaccine or placebo injection. The specimen was peripheral blood, collected in a trial of Ad26.COV2.S vaccine versus placebo. These receptors were obtained from a person aged 18-60 years who received the Ad26.COV2.S COVID-19 vaccine or a placebo.

V gene TRBV24-1 combines with J gene TRBJ2-6, with a tentative D call TRBD1 (5 bases). Germline lookup yields CDR1 KGHDR and CDR2 SFDVKD. Trimming shortened V by 9 bases and J by 5 bases, and 10 bases separated the two germline ends. The CDR3 loop spans 13 amino acids. As DNA, the CDR3 is TGTGCCACCGGGGCTAGGTGGGCCAACGTCCTGACTTTC. This sequence encodes CATGARWANVLTF.

The CDR3 DNA reads as TGCGCCAGCAGCTTGTCGGGTGGGCACTCCTCTGGGGCCAACGTCCTGACTTTC. This codes for CASSLSGGHSSGANVLTF. The J gene is TRBJ2-6, the V gene TRBV5-1; D remains unclear. The CDR3 runs to 18 residues. Trimming took off 1 base at V and 0 bases at J, with 14 bases between the two ends. Germline-derived CDR1 and CDR2 are SGHRS and YFSETQ.

V and J are TRBV18 and TRBJ1-1, with a weak D call TRBD1 (5 bases). Germline V gives CDR1 KGHSH, CDR2 LQKENI. Trimming took 2 bases from V and 5 from J, leaving 12 bases between them. This CDR3 has 14 residues. CDR3 sequence (DNA): TGTGCCAGCTCACCAGGGGCTTCCTTTACTGAAGCTTTCTTT. This gives the protein CASSPGASFTEAFF.

The genes are TRBV2 and TRBJ2-7, with 10 bases matching TRBD1. The CDR3 is made up of 14 amino acids. The ends lost 8 bases at V and 1 base at J; junction bases unmatched: 5. From germline, CDR1 is SNHLY and CDR2 FYNNEI. The CDR3 DNA reads as TGTGCCAGCGGCCGGGACAGGGGATCCTACGAGCAGTACTTC. This codes for CASGRDRGSYEQYF.

The CDR3 is CSARGAQTQYF. The CDR3 coding sequence is TGCAGTGCCAGGGGGGCGCAGACCCAGTACTTC. This chain links TRBV20-1 with TRBJ2-5, with D perhaps TRBD1 (7 bases). This CDR3 has 11 amino acids. From germline, CDR1 is DFQATT and CDR2 SNEGSKA (reference sequence). Trimming removed 6 bases at V and 6 bases at J, with 11 bases between.

The J gene is TRBJ2-7, the V gene TRBV19, with 10 nucleotides matching TRBD2. This CDR3 has 16 amino acids. Germline values: CDR1 LNHDA, CDR2 SQIVND (reference sequence). V lost 4 bases, J lost 2 bases, and 8 bases stayed unmatched. Here the CDR3 DNA reads TGTGCCAGTAGTACCTCAACTAGCGGGGCGACCTACGAGCAGTACTTC. Residues: CASSTSTSGATYEQYF.

The chain carries TRBV28 and TRBJ2-7; 14 nucleotides line up with TRBD2. Trimming removed 4 bases from V and 4 bases from J; junction bases left unmatched: 3. Germline loops: CDR1 MDHEN, CDR2 SYDVKM. The CDR3 consists of 15 residues. Written as DNA, the CDR3 is TGTGCCAGCAGTTCCGGGACTAGCGGGAGATACGAGCAGTACTTC. This sequence encodes CASSSGTSGRYEQYF.

This clone was counted once. The DNA of the CDR3 is TGTGCCAGCAGCCGATCCGAATCGGTTTCCTACGAGCAGTACTTC. This gives the protein CASSRSESVSYEQYF. This chain links TRBV6-5 with TRBJ2-7; D not certain. CDR3 size: 15 residues. Looked up from germline, CDR1 is MNHEY and CDR2 is SVGAGI. V was trimmed by 6 bases and J by 1 base, leaving 16 bases between them.

This clone was detected once. The rearrangement links TRBV25-1 to TRBJ2-3; the match to TRBD1 covers 8 bases. CDR3 length: 12 residues. CDR1 and CDR2 from the germline V gene are MGHDK and SYGVNS. Unmatched junction bases numbered 2, after V lost 4 bases and J lost 8 bases. The CDR3 sequence is CASSGGQGTQYF. Written as DNA, the CDR3 is TGTGCCAGCAGTGGAGGACAGGGTACGCAGTATTTT.

V usage is TRBV25-1 and J usage is TRBJ1-5; D unclear. The CDR3 totals 13 residues. Germline-derived CDR1 and CDR2 are MGHDK and SYGVNS. Trimming removed 2 bases from V and 6 bases from J, with 8 bases in between. Here the CDR3 DNA reads TGTGCCAGCAGTGAAGGAGGGCTTCAGCCCCAGCATTTT. Translated, it gives CASSEGGLQPQHF.